This note documents a single TCR beta chain sequence. These data come from a study of T cell responses to AZD1222 COVID-19 vaccine. Using immunoSEQ multiplex PCR, the repertoire was profiled, and TCRdb retains in-frame clones only, with some absent. Here the sample spans some 100,000 clones, about 85% being singletons. The sequencing here drew on peripheral blood, taken on day 0 of AZD1222 vaccination. The origin of this receptor is an adult in good health.

The CDR3 coding sequence is TGTGCCAGCAGTGATGGCATAGGGGGGGCTTCGGACAATGAGCAGTTCTTC. Translation gives CASSDGIGGASDNEQFF. The chain employs TRBV2 and TRBJ2-1; D may be TRBD2 (7 bases). The CDR3 runs 17 residues. The V gene lost 3 bases and the J gene lost 5 bases, with 20 bases spanning the gap. Germline CDR1 and CDR2: SNHLY and FYNNEI.